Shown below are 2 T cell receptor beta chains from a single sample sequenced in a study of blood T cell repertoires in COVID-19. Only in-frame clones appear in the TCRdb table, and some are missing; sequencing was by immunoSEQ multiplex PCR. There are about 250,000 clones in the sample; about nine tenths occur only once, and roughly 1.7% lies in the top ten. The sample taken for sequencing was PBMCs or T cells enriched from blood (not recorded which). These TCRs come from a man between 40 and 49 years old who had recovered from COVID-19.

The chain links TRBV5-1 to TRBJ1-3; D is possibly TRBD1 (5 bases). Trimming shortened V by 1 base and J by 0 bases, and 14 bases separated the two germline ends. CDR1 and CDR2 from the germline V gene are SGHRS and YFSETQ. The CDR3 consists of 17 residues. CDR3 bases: TGCGCCAGCAGCTTGTCTTCTGGGGGGAGCTCTGGAAACACCATATATTTT. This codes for CASSLSSGGSSGNTIYF. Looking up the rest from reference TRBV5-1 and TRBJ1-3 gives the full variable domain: KAGVTQTPRYLIKTRGQQVTLSCSPISGHRSVSWYQQTPGQGLQFLFEYFSETQRNKGNFPGRFSGRQFSNSRSEMNVSTLELGDSALYLCASSLSSGGSSGNTIYFGEGSWLTVV.

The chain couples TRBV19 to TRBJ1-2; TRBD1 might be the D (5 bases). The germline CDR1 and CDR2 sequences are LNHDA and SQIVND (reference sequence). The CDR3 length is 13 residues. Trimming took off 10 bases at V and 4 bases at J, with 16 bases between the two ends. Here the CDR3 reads CATASPGVYGYTF. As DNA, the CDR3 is TGTGCCACAGCTTCCCCGGGGGTCTATGGCTACACCTTC.